This TCR beta chain was recorded in a study of blood T cells in healthy people across ages. Study-wide context: T cells yielded about one barcoded beta molecule per two cells through template switching.

Each sample yielded at least 6 million isolated PBMCs. CDR3 length equals 20 residues. Germline V lookup: CDR1 SGHVS, CDR2 FQNEAQ. General study points: Donor CMV infection status was unknown, possibly confounding age-related changes in expanded clonotypes.

Notes on this clonotype: As yet, its antigen is unknown.

The second PCR ran about 7 to 12 cycles with a sample-barcoded 5' primer and J-beta primers. Every molecule of cDNA carried a tag from a template-switch adaptor with 12 random nucleotides. TCRdb fed the 5' RACE reads into MiXCR, producing one record per CDR3 protein. This repertoire shows 1.5 million to 2 million distinct CDR3 sequences, less than 50% found once; its top ten account for 2% to 2.5%. V is TRBV7-8 and J is TRBJ2-1, with 12 bases matching TRBD2. Gene TRBJ2-7 matches the end of the DNA better, so the J call may be wrong. Material: blood. This sequence was found in a woman aged 35 to 49 in good health. In DNA, the CDR3 is TGTGCCAGCAGCTTAGGATCTACTAGCGGGGGGCCGAGCTCCTACAATGAGCAGTACTTC. This translates into CASSLGSTSGGPSSYNEQYF.